The next 13 T cell receptor beta chains were all read from a single sample in a study of cytomegalovirus exposure and HLA in healthy donors. This PCR relied on a set of 60 Vbeta primers and 13 Jbeta primers. The repertoire was sequenced with immunoSEQ multiplex PCR; TCRdb's copy has only in-frame clones and lacks some. Altogether around 150,000 clones are present, 75% to 85% being singletons, with the ten largest covering roughly 0.99%. The sequenced sample was PBMCs. These receptors originate from a male donor in good health and CMV-seronegative.

The J gene is TRBJ1-2, the V gene TRBV7-2, with D possibly matching TRBD1 (5 bases). Trimming left V 3 bases short and J 4 bases short, with 9 bases between. The CDR3 runs to 13 residues. Germline assignment: CDR1 SGHTA and CDR2 FQGNSA. The chain's CDR3 is CASSFDRLYGYTF. CDR3 DNA sequence: TGTGCCAGCAGCTTCGACAGACTCTATGGCTACACCTTC.

Here the CDR3 DNA reads TGTGCCAGCAGCCAACTGACAGGGGAGTGGAGGAACACTGAAGCTTTCTTT. This codes for CASSQLTGEWRNTEAFF. This chain connects TRBV14 to TRBJ1-1, with 8 nucleotides matching TRBD1. Trimming took 2 bases from V and 1 from J; bases not matched to a gene: 9. Germline V gene sequence: CDR1 SGHDN, CDR2 FVKESK. The CDR3 consists of 17 residues.

Here the CDR3 reads CASSQDEGNSPLHF. In DNA form, the CDR3 reads TGCGCCAGCAGCCAAGATGAGGGTAATTCACCCCTCCACTTT. The chain employs TRBV4-3 and TRBJ1-6, with D uncertain. Per the germline V gene, CDR1 is LGHNA and CDR2 is YSLEER. This CDR3 has 14 residues. V was shortened by 0 bases and J by 6 bases, with 6 bases between the two germline ends.

The chain has TRBV29-1 and TRBJ2-5; 8 nucleotides align to TRBD2. Germline V gives CDR1 SQVTM, CDR2 ANQGSEA. The V and J ends lost 5 bases and 9 bases, in that order; junction bases with no gene match: 8. This CDR3 is built from 12 residues. In DNA, the CDR3 is TGCAGCGTTAAATCGACTAGCGAAGCCCAGTACTTC. Protein product: CSVKSTSEAQYF.

The genes are TRBV10-3 and TRBJ2-5; a weak D match, TRBD1 (6 bases). The end of the DNA is better explained by TRBJ2-7, so the J call may be wrong. This CDR3 contains 13 residues. Germline loops: CDR1 ENHRY, CDR2 SYGVKD. CDR3 protein: CAISVDRPYEQYF. The DNA of the CDR3 is TGTGCCATCAGTGTTGACAGGCCCTACGAGCAGTACTTC.

The rearrangement uses TRBV6-1 and TRBJ1-1; no clear D gene. The CDR3 extends over 13 amino acids. Germline assignment: CDR1 MNHNS and CDR2 SASEGT. V was clipped by 6 bases and J by 0 bases, with 8 bases between them. CDR3 coding DNA: TGTGCCAGCAGGAGAGAGCTGAACACTGAAGCTTTCTTT. This encodes CASRRELNTEAFF.

The rearrangement joins TRBV7-3 to TRBJ2-1, with a weak D call TRBD2 (6 bases). Germline CDR1 SGHTA, CDR2 FQGTGA. The V end was cut by 0 bases, the J end by 7 bases, with 10 bases between. CDR3 length equals 14 residues. The CDR3 loop is CASSLTVAVNEQFF. CDR3 bases: TGTGCCAGCAGCTTAACAGTAGCGGTGAATGAGCAGTTCTTC.

This clone was seen a handful of times. The V gene is TRBV29-1, the J gene TRBJ1-5; D possibly corresponds to TRBD1 (6 bases). Germline V gives CDR1 SQVTM, CDR2 ANQGSEA. Trimming left V 5 bases short and J 4 bases short, with 12 bases between. This CDR3 is built from 13 residues. The CDR3 DNA reads TGCAGCGTTAGGGGGGGGTATAATCAGCCCCAGCATTTT. Translated, it gives CSVRGGYNQPQHF. Combining the CDR3 with reference TRBV29-1 and TRBJ1-5 gives the whole variable domain SAVISQKPSRDICQRGTSLTIQCQVDSQVTMMFWYRQQPGQSLTLIATANQGSEATYESGFVIDKFPISRPNLTFSTLTVSNMSPEDSSIYLCSVRGGYNQPQHFGDGTRLSIL.

This clone was counted once. The chain is built from TRBV6-5 and TRBJ2-1, with TRBD2 matching 12 bases. V lost 10 bases, J lost 4 bases, and 8 bases stayed unmatched. Germline CDR1 is MNHEY and CDR2 is SVGAGI. The CDR3 spans 15 residues. CDR3 residues: CATRLAGDPYNEQFF. CDR3 sequence (DNA): TGTGCCACCAGACTAGCGGGGGACCCTTACAATGAGCAGTTCTTC.

V usage is TRBV4-3 and J usage is TRBJ1-6; no reliable D call. The V gene lost 1 base and the J gene lost 9 bases, with 16 bases spanning the gap. CDR3 length: 16 amino acids. Germline-derived CDR1 and CDR2 are LGHNA and YSLEER. The CDR3: CASSQAPAGGSSPLHF. In nucleotides, the CDR3 is TGCGCCAGCAGCCAAGCACCAGCGGGAGGGAGTTCACCCCTCCACTTT.

The CDR3 DNA is TGTGCCACCGGGAGCTTACGACAGGGGGCCTACGAGCAGTACTTC. This codes for CATGSLRQGAYEQYF. This sequence joins TRBV5-8 and TRBJ2-7, with TRBD1 matching over 9 bases. The CDR3 loop spans 15 amino acids. CDR1 SGHTS and CDR2 YDEGEE come from the germline V gene. With 9 bases clipped from V and 2 bases from J, the junction kept 12 bases outside the gene matches.

The rearrangement uses TRBV27 and TRBJ2-3; D might be TRBD1 (6 bases). The V gene's germline CDR1 is MNHEY and CDR2 SMNVEV (reference sequence). Between the trimmed V and J ends, which lost 6 bases and 8 bases, there was a span of 21 bases. This CDR3 region has 15 residues. CDR3 loop: CASSPRTGLSGTQYF. As DNA, the CDR3 is TGTGCCAGCAGCCCAAGAACAGGGTTGTCGGGTACGCAGTATTTT.

The V call is TRBV5-1, the J call TRBJ1-6, with 7 positions matching TRBD1. The length of the CDR3 is 15 residues. The germline V gene has CDR1 SGHRS and CDR2 YFSETQ. Losses at the gene ends were 4 bases for V and 4 bases for J; bases not matched to a gene: 5. The CDR3: CASSPKTGYNSPLHF. The CDR3 bases are TGCGCCAGCAGCCCGAAGACAGGGTATAATTCACCCCTCCACTTT.